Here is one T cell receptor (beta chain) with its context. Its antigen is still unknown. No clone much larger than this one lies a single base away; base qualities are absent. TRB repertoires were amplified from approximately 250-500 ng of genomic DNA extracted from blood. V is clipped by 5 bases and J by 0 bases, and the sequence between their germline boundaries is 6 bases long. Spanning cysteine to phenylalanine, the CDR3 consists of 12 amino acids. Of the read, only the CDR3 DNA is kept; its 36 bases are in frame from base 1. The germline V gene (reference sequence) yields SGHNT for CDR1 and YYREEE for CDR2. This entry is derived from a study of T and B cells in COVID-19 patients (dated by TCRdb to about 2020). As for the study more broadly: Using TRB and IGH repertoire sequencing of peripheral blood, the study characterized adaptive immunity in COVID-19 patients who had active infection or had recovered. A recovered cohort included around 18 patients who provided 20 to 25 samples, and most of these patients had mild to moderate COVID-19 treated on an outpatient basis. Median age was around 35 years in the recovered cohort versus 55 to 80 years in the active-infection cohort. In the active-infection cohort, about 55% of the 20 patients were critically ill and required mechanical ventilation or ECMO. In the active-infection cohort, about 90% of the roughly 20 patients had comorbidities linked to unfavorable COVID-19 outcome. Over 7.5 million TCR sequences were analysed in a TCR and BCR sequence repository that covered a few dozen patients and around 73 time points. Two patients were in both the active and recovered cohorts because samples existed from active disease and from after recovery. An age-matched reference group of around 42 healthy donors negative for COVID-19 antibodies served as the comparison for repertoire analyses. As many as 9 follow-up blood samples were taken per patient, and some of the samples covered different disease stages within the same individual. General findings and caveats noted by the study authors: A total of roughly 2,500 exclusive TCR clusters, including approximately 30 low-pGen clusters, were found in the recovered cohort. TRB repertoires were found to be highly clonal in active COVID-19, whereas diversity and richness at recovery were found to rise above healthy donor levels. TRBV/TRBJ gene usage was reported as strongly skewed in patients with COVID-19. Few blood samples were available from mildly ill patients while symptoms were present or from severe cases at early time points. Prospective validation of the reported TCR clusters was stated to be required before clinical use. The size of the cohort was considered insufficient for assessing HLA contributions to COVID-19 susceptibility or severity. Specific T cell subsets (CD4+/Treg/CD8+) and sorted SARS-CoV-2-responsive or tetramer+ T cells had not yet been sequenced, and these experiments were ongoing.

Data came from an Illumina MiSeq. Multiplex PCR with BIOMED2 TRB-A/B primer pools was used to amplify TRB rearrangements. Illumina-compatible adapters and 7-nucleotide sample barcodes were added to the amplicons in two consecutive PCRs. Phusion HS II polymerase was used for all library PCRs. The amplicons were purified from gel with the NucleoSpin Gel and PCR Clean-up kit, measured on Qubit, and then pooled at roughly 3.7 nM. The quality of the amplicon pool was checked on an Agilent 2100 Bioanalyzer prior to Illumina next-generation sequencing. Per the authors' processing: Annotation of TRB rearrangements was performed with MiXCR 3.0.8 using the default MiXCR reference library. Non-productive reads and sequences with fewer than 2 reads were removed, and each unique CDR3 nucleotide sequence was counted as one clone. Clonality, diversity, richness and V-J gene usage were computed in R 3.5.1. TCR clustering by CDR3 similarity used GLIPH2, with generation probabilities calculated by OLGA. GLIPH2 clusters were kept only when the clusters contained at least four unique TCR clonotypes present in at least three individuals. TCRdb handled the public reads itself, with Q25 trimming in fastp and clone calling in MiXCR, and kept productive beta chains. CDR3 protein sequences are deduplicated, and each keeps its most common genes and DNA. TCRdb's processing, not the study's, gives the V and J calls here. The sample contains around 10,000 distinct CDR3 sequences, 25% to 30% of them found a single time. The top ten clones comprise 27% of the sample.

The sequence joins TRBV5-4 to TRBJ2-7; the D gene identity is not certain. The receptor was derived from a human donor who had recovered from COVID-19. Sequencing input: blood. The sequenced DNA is TGTGCCAGCAGTTTTACCTCCTACGAGCAGTACTTC. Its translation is CASSFTSYEQYF.